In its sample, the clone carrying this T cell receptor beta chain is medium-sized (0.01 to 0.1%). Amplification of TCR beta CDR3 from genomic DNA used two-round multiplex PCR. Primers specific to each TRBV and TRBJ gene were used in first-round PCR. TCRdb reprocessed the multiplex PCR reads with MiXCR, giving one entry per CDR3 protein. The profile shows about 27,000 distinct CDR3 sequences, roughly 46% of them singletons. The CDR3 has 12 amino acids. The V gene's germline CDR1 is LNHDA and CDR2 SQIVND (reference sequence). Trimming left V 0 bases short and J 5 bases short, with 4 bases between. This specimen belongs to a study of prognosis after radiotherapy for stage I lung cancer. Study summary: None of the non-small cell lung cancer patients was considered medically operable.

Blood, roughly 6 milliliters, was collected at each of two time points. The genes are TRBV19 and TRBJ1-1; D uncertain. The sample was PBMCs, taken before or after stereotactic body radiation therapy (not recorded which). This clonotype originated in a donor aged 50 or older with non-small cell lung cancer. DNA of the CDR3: TGTGCCAGTAGTATAGAGGGGACTGAAGCTTTCTTT. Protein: CASSIEGTEAFF. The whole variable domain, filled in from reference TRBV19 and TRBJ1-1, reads DGGITQSPKYLFRKEGQNVTLSCEQNLNHDAMYWYRQDPGQGLRLIYYSQIVNDFQKGDIAEGYSVSREKKESFPLTVTSAQKNPTAFYLCASSIEGTEAFFGQGTRLTVV.